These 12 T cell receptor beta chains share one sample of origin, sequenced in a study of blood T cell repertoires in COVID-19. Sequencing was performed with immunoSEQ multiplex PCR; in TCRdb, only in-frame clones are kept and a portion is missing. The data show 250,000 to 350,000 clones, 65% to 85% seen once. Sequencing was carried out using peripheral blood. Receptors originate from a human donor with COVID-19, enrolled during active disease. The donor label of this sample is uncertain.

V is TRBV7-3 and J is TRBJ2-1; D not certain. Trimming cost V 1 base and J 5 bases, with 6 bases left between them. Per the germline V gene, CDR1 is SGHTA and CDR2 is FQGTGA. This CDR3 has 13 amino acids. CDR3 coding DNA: TGTGCCAGCAGCTTAAGTCGGGACAATGAGCAGTTCTTC. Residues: CASSLSRDNEQFF. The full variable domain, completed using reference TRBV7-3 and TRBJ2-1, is GAGVSQTPSNKVTEKGKYVELRCDPISGHTALYWYRQSLGQGPEFLIYFQGTGAADDSGLPNDRFFAVRPEGSVSTLKIQRTERGDSAVYLCASSLSRDNEQFFGPGTRLTVL.

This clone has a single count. The CDR3 bases are TGTGCCAGCAGCCCGTTAGGTGGCGGCGAGCAGTACTTC. It encodes CASSPLGGGEQYF. This chain connects TRBV6-5 to TRBJ2-7; D call uncertain. V dropped 6 bases and J dropped 6 bases, with 15 bases sitting between them. Germline V gene lookup returns CDR1 MNHEY and CDR2 SVGAGI. The CDR3 is 13 residues long.

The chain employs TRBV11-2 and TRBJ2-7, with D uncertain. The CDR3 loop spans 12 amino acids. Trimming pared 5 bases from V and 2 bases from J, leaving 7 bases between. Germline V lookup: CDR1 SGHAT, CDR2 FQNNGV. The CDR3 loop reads CASSQGAYEQYF. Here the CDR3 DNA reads TGTGCCAGCAGCCAAGGAGCCTACGAGCAGTACTTC.

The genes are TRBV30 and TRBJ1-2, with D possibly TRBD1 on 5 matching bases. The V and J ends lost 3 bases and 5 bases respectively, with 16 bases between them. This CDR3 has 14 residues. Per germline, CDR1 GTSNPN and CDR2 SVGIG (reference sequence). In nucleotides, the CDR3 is TGTGCCTGGAGGGTTCGCGGACACCAATATGGCTACACCTTC. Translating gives CAWRVRGHQYGYTF. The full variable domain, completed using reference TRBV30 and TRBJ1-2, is SQTIHQWPATLVQPVGSPLSLECTVEGTSNPNLYWYRQAAGRGLQLLFYSVGIGQISSEVPQNLSASRPQDRQFILSSKKLLLSDSGFYLCAWRVRGHQYGYTFGSGTRLTVV.

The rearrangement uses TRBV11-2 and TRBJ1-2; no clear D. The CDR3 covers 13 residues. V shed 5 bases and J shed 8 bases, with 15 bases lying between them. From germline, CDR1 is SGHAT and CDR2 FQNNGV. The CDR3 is CASSPGRTIGYTF. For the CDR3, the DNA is TGTGCCAGCAGCCCCGGACGGACTATAGGCTACACCTTC.

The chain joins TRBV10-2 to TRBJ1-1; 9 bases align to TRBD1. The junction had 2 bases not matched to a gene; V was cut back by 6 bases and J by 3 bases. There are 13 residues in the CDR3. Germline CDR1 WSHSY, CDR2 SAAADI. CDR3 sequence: CASRRTGDTEAFF. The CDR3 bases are TGCGCCAGCAGAAGGACAGGGGACACTGAAGCTTTCTTT.

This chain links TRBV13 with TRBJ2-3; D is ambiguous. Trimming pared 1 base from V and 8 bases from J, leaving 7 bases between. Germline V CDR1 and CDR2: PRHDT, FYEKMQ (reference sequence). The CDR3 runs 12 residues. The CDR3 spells CASSLEERTQYF. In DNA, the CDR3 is TGTGCCAGCAGCTTAGAAGAGCGTACGCAGTATTTT.

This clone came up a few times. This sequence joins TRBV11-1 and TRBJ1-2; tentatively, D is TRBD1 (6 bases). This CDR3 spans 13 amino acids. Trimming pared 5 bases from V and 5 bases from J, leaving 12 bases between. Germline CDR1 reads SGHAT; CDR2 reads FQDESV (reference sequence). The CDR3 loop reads CASSPDRTYGYTF. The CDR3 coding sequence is TGTGCCAGCAGCCCGGACAGAACATATGGCTACACCTTC.

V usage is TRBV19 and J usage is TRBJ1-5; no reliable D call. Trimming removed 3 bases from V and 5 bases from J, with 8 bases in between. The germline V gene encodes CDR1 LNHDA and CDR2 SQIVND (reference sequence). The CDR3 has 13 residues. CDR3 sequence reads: CASSIGRDQPQHF. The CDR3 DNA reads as TGTGCCAGTAGTATTGGGAGGGATCAGCCCCAGCATTTT.

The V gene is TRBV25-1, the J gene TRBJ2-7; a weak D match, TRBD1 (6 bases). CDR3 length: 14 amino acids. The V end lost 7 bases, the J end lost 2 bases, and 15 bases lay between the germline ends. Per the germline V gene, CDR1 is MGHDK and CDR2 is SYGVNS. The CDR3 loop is CASINRVGPYEQYF. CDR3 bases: TGTGCCAGCATTAACAGGGTTGGACCCTACGAGCAGTACTTC.

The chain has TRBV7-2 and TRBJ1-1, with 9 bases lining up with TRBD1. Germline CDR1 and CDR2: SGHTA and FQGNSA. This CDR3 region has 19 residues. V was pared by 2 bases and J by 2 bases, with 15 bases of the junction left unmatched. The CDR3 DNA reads TGTGCCAGCAGCTTATCGAGACCGGGACAGGGAGGTCCCAACACTGAAGCTTTCTTT. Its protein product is CASSLSRPGQGGPNTEAFF. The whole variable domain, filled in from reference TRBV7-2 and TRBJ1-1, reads GAGVSQSPSNKVTEKGKDVELRCDPISGHTALYWYRQSLGQGLEFLIYFQGNSAPDKSGLPSDRFSAERTGGSVSTLTIQRTQQEDSAVYLCASSLSRPGQGGPNTEAFFGQGTRLTVV.

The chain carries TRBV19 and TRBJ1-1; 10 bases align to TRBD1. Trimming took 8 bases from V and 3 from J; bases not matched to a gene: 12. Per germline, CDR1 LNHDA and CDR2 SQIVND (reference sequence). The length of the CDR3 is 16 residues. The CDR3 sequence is CASLTGTGAPYTEAFF. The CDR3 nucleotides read TGTGCCAGTCTGACCGGGACAGGGGCGCCATACACTGAAGCTTTCTTT.